This T cell receptor (beta chain) was captured in a study of OX40 agonist ivuxolimab in advanced cancers. As for the study in general: Participants averaged around 60 years of age (range about 23 to 79) and were roughly 83% male. Prior therapy, whether anti-PD-1, anti-PD-L1 or anti-CTLA-4, was allowed, and about 40% had some.

The V gene lost 4 bases and the J gene lost 4 bases, with 8 bases spanning the gap. From germline, CDR1 is SGHTA and CDR2 FQGNSA. The length of the CDR3 is 13 residues. Turning to this clone: Its antigen is undetermined.

Broader study findings: Fewer expanded clones were found on average in CD4+ than in CD8+ T cells. CD4+ and CD8+ blood T cells expanded clonally by week 6 at 0.1 to 3.0 mg/kg.

Libraries were prepared by immunoSEQ multiplex PCR; TCRdb keeps only in-frame clonotypes and omits some of them. The data show over 30,000 clones, with less than 85% seen just once and under 2% held by the top ten. The TCR comes from an adult with an advanced solid tumor such as melanoma, head and neck, liver or kidney cancer. This chain connects TRBV7-2 to TRBJ2-1, with D maybe TRBD2 (6 bases). The material was CD4+ or CD8+ T cells sorted from blood, obtained in a trial of the OX40 agonist ivuxolimab. The DNA for the CDR3 is TGTGCCAGCAGCTACGGGGGTTACAATGAGCAGTTCTTC. It yields the protein CASSYGGYNEQFF.